The rows below give T cell receptor beta chains drawn from one sample of a study of control samples from healthy donors and cancer patients. The table came from immunoSEQ multiplex PCR; TCRdb's copy has only in-frame clones and leaves some out. The sample records tens of thousands of clones, more than 90% being singletons. The sequencing input was PBMCs. The receptor set was obtained from a man in his thirties or forties with colorectal cancer. The CDR3 runs from the conserved cysteine through the conserved F or W. Each record gives: J gene, D gene, CDR3 length, V gene, clone size, CDR3 protein, CDR3 DNA. A D gene is named only where the DNA matches it firmly. The size entry is marked missing in some rows and otherwise reads once, few, many or a size class.

>TRBJ1-1|-|13|TRBV9|-
CASSDGGGTEAFF
TGTGCCAGCAGCGACGGGGGAGGAACTGAAGCTTTCTTT
>TRBJ2-7|TRBD1|14|TRBV6-5|-
CASSWTGRSYEQYF
TGTGCCAGCAGTTGGACAGGGAGGTCCTACGAGCAGTACTTC
>TRBJ2-7|-|15|TRBV6-1|-
CASSEGTESSYEQYF
TGTGCCAGCAGTGAAGGGACAGAGAGCTCCTACGAGCAGTACTTC
>TRBJ2-2|-|14|TRBV7-2|-
CASSFSGFTGELFF
TGTGCCAGCAGCTTTTCAGGGTTCACCGGGGAGCTGTTTTTT
>TRBJ2-1|-|15|TRBV11-2|-
CASSLGREDYNEQFF
TGTGCCAGCAGCTTAGGCAGGGAGGATTACAATGAGCAGTTCTTC
>TRBJ1-6|TRBD1|17|TRBV10-2|-
CASSVNPGTGESSPLHF
TGCGCCAGCAGTGTAAATCCCGGGACAGGGGAAAGTTCACCCCTCCACTTT
>TRBJ2-3|TRBD2|19|TRBV7-2|-
CASSTVQRGAFLLTDTQYF
TGTGCCAGCAGCACAGTCCAGCGGGGGGCTTTCTTACTCACAGATACGCAGTATTTT
>TRBJ2-7|-|12|TRBV11-2|once
CASSFRGEEQYF
TGTGCCAGCAGCTTCAGGGGGGAAGAGCAGTACTTC
>TRBJ2-3|-|15|TRBV7-2|-
CASSLRDPATDTQYF
TGTGCCAGCAGCTTACGGGATCCCGCCACAGATACGCAGTATTTT
>TRBJ1-5|-|13|TRBV18|-
CASSLEEYQPQHF
TGTGCCAGCTCATTGGAGGAGTATCAGCCCCAGCATTTT
>TRBJ1-4|TRBD1|14|TRBV7-9|once
CASSSSGTGEKLFF
TGTGCCAGCAGCTCCTCTGGGACAGGAGAAAAACTGTTTTTT
>TRBJ2-1|-|13|TRBV6-4|-
CASSDLGSGEQFF
TGTGCCAGCAGTGACTTAGGTAGCGGTGAGCAGTTCTTC
>TRBJ2-7|-|15|TRBV11-2|-
CASSLEGGHPYEQYF
TGTGCCAGCAGCTTAGAGGGAGGACACCCCTACGAGCAGTACTTC
>TRBJ1-1|TRBD1|16|TRBV19|once
CASSNGQGARPTEAFF
TGTGCCAGTAGTAACGGACAGGGGGCGCGTCCCACCGAAGCTTTCTTT
>TRBJ2-3|-|14|TRBV5-4|-
CASSLRRVPDTQYF
TGTGCCAGCAGTCTACGAAGGGTCCCAGATACGCAGTATTTT
>TRBJ2-6|TRBD1|17|TRBV10-2|-
CASAGRQGASGANVLTF
TGCGCCAGCGCAGGCAGACAGGGGGCCAGTGGGGCCAACGTCCTGACTTTC
>TRBJ1-6|TRBD1|16|TRBV19|-
CASSYTGGSGHSPLHF
TGTGCCAGTAGTTATACAGGGGGAAGCGGACACTCACCCCTCCACTTT
>TRBJ1-4|-|14|TRBV27|-
CASSHAATNEKLFF
TGTGCCAGCAGCCACGCTGCGACTAATGAAAAACTGTTTTTT
>TRBJ1-1|TRBD1|17|TRBV19|few
CASSLGQGEVVNTEAFF
TGTGCCAGTAGTCTGGGACAGGGAGAGGTGGTGAACACTGAAGCTTTCTTT
>TRBJ1-1|-|15|TRBV4-2|-
CASSQDKGPVSEAFF
TGTGCCAGCAGCCAAGATAAAGGACCTGTATCTGAAGCTTTCTTT
>TRBJ2-7|TRBD2|12|TRBV10-2|-
CASSGGAEEQYF
TGCGCCAGCAGCGGGGGGGCGGAGGAGCAGTACTTC
>TRBJ1-1|-|15|TRBV5-1|-
CASSLGPGLNTEAFF
TGCGCCAGCAGCTTGGGTCCGGGGCTGAACACTGAAGCTTTCTTT
>TRBJ2-4|-|14|TRBV2|-
CASGGNLAKNIQYF
TGTGCCAGCGGGGGGAATTTAGCCAAAAACATTCAGTACTTC
>TRBJ2-7|TRBD2|20|TRBV13|-
CASSLGGPGAGGVLSYEQYF
TGTGCCAGCAGCTTAGGGGGGCCCGGAGCGGGGGGGGTTCTCTCCTACGAGCAGTACTTC
>TRBJ2-2|TRBD2|15|TRBV4-2|-
CASSLERGSTGELFF
TGTGCCAGCAGCCTAGAGCGGGGGTCCACCGGGGAGCTGTTTTTT
>TRBJ2-3|TRBD2|17|TRBV11-2|-
CASSLVGTSGGTDTQYF
TGTGCCAGCAGCTTAGTTGGGACTAGCGGGGGTACAGATACGCAGTATTTT
>TRBJ2-5|-|15|TRBV4-1|-
CASSQVLDYEETQYF
TGCGCCAGCAGCCAAGTGTTGGACTACGAGGAGACCCAGTACTTC
>TRBJ2-2|-|15|TRBV4-3|-
CASSQGRASTGELFF
TGCGCCAGCAGCCAAGGTCGGGCTTCCACCGGGGAGCTGTTTTTT
>TRBJ2-1|-|15|TRBV5-4|-
CASSQYRLNYNEQFF
TGTGCCAGCAGCCAGTACAGGCTGAACTACAATGAGCAGTTCTTC
>TRBJ2-3|-|15|TRBV9|once
CASSPTLYRTDTQYF
TGTGCCAGCAGCCCAACTCTATACCGCACAGATACGCAGTATTTT
>TRBJ1-5|-|15|TRBV5-6|-
CASSWGTGFNQPQHF
TGTGCCAGCAGCTGGGGGACGGGATTTAATCAGCCCCAGCATTTT
>TRBJ2-3|TRBD2|16|TRBV5-1|-
CASSLESGGRVDTQYF
TGCGCCAGCAGCTTGGAGAGCGGGGGAAGGGTAGATACGCAGTATTTT
>TRBJ1-6|TRBD1|15|TRBV6-5|-
CASTFGGTGYSPLHF
TGTGCCAGCACCTTCGGGGGGACAGGGTATTCACCCCTCCACTTT
>TRBJ2-1|-|16|TRBV5-1|once
CASSLSRVPPYNEQFF
TGCGCCAGCAGCCTTAGCCGCGTCCCCCCTTACAATGAGCAGTTCTTC
>TRBJ1-6|-|14|TRBV24-1|-
CATSDLTPCRALHF
TGTGCCACCAGTGATTTGACCCCCTGTAGGGCCCTCCACTTT
>TRBJ2-7|-|14|TRBV7-2|-
CASSSGTALDEQYF
TGTGCCAGCAGCTCGGGGACCGCTCTCGACGAGCAGTACTTC
>TRBJ1-1|-|15|TRBV2|-
CASKREHGPNTEAFF
TGTGCCAGCAAAAGAGAACACGGCCCGAACACTGAAGCTTTCTTT
>TRBJ2-3|TRBD1|14|TRBV5-5|-
CASSLDRGTDTQYF
TGTGCCAGCAGCTTGGACAGGGGGACAGATACGCAGTATTTT
>TRBJ1-4|-|15|TRBV2|once
CASSARTATNEKLFF
TGTGCCAGCAGCGCCCGGACAGCAACTAATGAAAAACTGTTTTTT
>TRBJ1-1|TRBD1|14|TRBV7-2|-
CASSSPGGVAEAFF
TGTGCCAGCAGCTCCCCAGGGGGTGTGGCTGAAGCTTTCTTT
>TRBJ1-1|TRBD1|16|TRBV4-3|once
CASSQGTGGVHTEAFF
TGCGCCAGCAGCCAAGGGACAGGGGGCGTCCACACTGAAGCTTTCTTT
>TRBJ1-2|-|13|TRBV30|-
CAWSPQGLYGYTF
TGTGCCTGGAGTCCACAGGGTTTATATGGCTACACCTTC
>TRBJ1-1|-|14|TRBV5-1|-
CASSLDGTSTEAFF
TGCGCCAGCAGCTTGGATGGCACGAGCACTGAAGCTTTCTTT
>TRBJ1-5|-|16|TRBV19|-
CASSISTHYSNQPQHF
TGTGCCAGTAGTATAAGCACCCACTATAGCAATCAGCCCCAGCATTTT
>TRBJ2-3|-|17|TRBV3-1/TRBV3-2|once
CASSQDRTGGGTDTQYF
TGTGCCAGCAGCCAAGACCGCACCGGGGGCGGCACAGATACGCAGTATTTT
>TRBJ2-1|TRBD2|20|TRBV6-6|-
CASSRGYRPLAGGHRGEQFF
TGTGCCAGCAGCCGCGGCTATAGGCCTCTAGCGGGGGGGCATAGGGGTGAGCAGTTCTTC
>TRBJ1-5|-|15|TRBV7-2|-
CASSLAGQGLEPQHF
TGTGCCAGCAGCTTGGCCGGTCAAGGACTTGAACCCCAGCATTTT
>TRBJ2-3|-|13|TRBV12-3/TRBV12-4|-
CASRIYSTDTQYF
TGTGCCAGCAGGATCTATAGCACAGATACGCAGTATTTT
>TRBJ1-2|TRBD1|16|TRBV10-3|-
CAISGDRQPHNYGYTF
TGTGCCATCAGTGGGGACAGACAACCGCATAACTATGGCTACACCTTC
>TRBJ1-6|-|16|TRBV18|-
CASTSWYRERGSPLHF
TGTGCCAGTACCTCGTGGTACAGGGAAAGGGGTTCACCCCTCCACTTT
>TRBJ2-1|-|14|TRBV10-3|-
CAISGRTADNEQFF
TGTGCCATCAGTGGCCGGACAGCTGACAATGAGCAGTTCTTC
>TRBJ2-7|-|15|TRBV6-5|-
CASSPGDREVYEQYF
TGTGCCAGCAGCCCGGGCGACAGGGAGGTGTACGAGCAGTACTTC
>TRBJ1-5|TRBD1|17|TRBV6-2/TRBV6-3|-
CASRPLRGPPSNQPQHF
TGTGCCAGCAGACCTTTGAGGGGGCCTCCTTCCAATCAGCCCCAGCATTTT
>TRBJ1-1|-|11|TRBV18|-
CASSPLDEAFF
TGTGCCAGCTCACCACTGGATGAAGCTTTCTTT
>TRBJ2-1|TRBD1|15|TRBV2|once
CASSEWDRDTNEQFF
TGTGCCAGCAGTGAATGGGACAGGGACACCAATGAGCAGTTCTTC